Below, 20 T cell receptor beta chains from the same sample are listed, as sequenced in a study of PD-1 blockade in classical Hodgkin lymphoma. Regarding time point: cycle 4 day 1 (C4D1), after more than five weeks of nivolumab. Relapses following autologous stem cell transplantation were seen in all patients, with brentuximab vedotin exposure varying. Measured with immunoSEQ multiplex PCR; TCRdb has only the in-frame clones, and not every one. This table has tens of thousands of clones, about 89% appearing once. The sequencing here drew on peripheral blood mononuclear cells (PBMCs), taken before the fourth cycle of nivolumab. These receptor sequences come from a human donor with classical Hodgkin lymphoma.

The V and J genes are TRBV11-1 and TRBJ1-2; 7 bases agree with TRBD1. The germline CDR1 and CDR2 sequences are SGHAT and FQDESV (reference sequence). This CDR3 is 14 amino acids long. Losses at the gene ends were 5 bases for V and 0 bases for J; bases not matched to a gene: 3. Here the CDR3 reads CASSETGPNYGYTF. In nucleotides, the CDR3 is TGTGCCAGCAGCGAGACAGGGCCTAACTATGGCTACACCTTC.

The V call is TRBV19, the J call TRBJ1-2; unclear D gene. Germline values: CDR1 LNHDA, CDR2 SQIVND (reference sequence). V lost 2 bases, J lost 8 bases, and 21 bases lay in between. The CDR3 covers 16 residues. In DNA, the CDR3 is TGTGCCAGTAGTATACCTCGATACCAAACTTTCTTGGGCTACACCTTC. Encoded protein: CASSIPRYQTFLGYTF.

The V call is TRBV6-1, the J call TRBJ2-1, with D tentatively TRBD1 or TRBD2 (5 bases each). V was shortened by 0 bases and J by 8 bases, with 5 bases between the two germline ends. The CDR3 contains 12 residues. Germline-derived CDR1 and CDR2 are MNHNS and SASEGT. This CDR3 reads CASSEAGDEQFF. In nucleotides, the CDR3 is TGTGCCAGCAGTGAAGCGGGGGATGAGCAGTTCTTC.

The CDR3 DNA reads TGTGCCTGGAGTAGGTTGATTTATTCACCCCTCCACTTT. Amino acid sequence: CAWSRLIYSPLHF. This rearrangement joins TRBV30 to TRBJ1-6; D remains unclear. The length of the CDR3 is 13 residues. The V gene lost 2 bases and the J gene lost 8 bases, with 10 bases spanning the gap. Germline CDR1 is GTSNPN and CDR2 is SVGIG (reference sequence).

The CDR3 DNA reads TGTGCCAGTAGTGATCAGGGGCAAGAGACCCAGTACTTC. Translation: CASSDQGQETQYF. The J gene is TRBJ2-5, the V gene TRBV19; a possible D gene is TRBD1 (6 bases). The germline CDR1 and CDR2 sequences are LNHDA and SQIVND (reference sequence). CDR3 length: 13 amino acids. Between the trimmed V and J ends, which lost 5 bases and 2 bases, there was a span of 9 bases.

CDR3 amino acids: CASSDSGYGYTEAFF. For the CDR3, the DNA is TGTGCCAGTAGTGACTCGGGGTATGGGTACACTGAAGCTTTCTTT. The rearrangement uses TRBV19 and TRBJ1-1; D uncertain. Trimming took 5 bases from V and 3 from J, leaving 16 bases between them. This CDR3 contains 15 residues. Germline loops: CDR1 LNHDA, CDR2 SQIVND (reference sequence).

The chain uses TRBV6-6 and TRBJ1-1; D is perhaps TRBD1 (5 bases). The germline V gene has CDR1 MNHNY and CDR2 SVGAGI (reference sequence). The CDR3 sequence is 14 residues long. V dropped 2 bases and J dropped 5 bases, with 12 bases sitting between them. The CDR3 protein is CASSYPERGTEAFF. The CDR3, as DNA: TGTGCCAGCAGTTACCCTGAACGGGGGACTGAAGCTTTCTTT.

This chain links TRBV6-5 with TRBJ1-2; D may be TRBD1 (5 bases). CDR1 is MNHEY and CDR2 is SVGAGI in the germline V gene. Trimming left V 6 bases short and J 8 bases short, with 13 bases between. This CDR3 region has 12 residues. CDR3 protein: CASSDPGKGYTF. CDR3 coding DNA: TGTGCCAGCAGCGATCCAGGGAAAGGCTACACCTTC.

Here the CDR3 DNA reads TGTGCCAGCAGCCTACCTAGCGAGAGGGGTCAAGAGACCCAGTACTTC. Encoded protein: CASSLPSERGQETQYF. The gene calls are TRBV7-9 and TRBJ2-5, with D possibly TRBD2 on 6 matching bases. In germline, CDR1 is SEHNR, CDR2 FQNEAQ (reference sequence). There are 16 residues in the CDR3. V lost 5 bases and J lost 2, with 18 bases in between.

CDR3: CASSLSGGLSGANVLTF. CDR3 bases: TGTGCCAGCAGCCTAAGCGGGGGCCTCTCTGGGGCCAACGTCCTGACTTTC. The chain is built from TRBV13 and TRBJ2-6; 8 bases fit TRBD2. The CDR3 is made up of 17 amino acids. V gave up 5 bases and J gave up 0 bases; unmatched junction bases: 6. CDR1 is PRHDT and CDR2 is FYEKMQ in the germline V gene (reference sequence).

This clone was observed a few times. The chain carries TRBV4-1 and TRBJ2-7; D gene ambiguous. Germline assignment: CDR1 MGHRA and CDR2 YSYEKL. The CDR3 spans 14 residues. Deletions cut 1 base from V and 6 bases from J, with 13 bases between. For the CDR3, the DNA is TGCGCCAGCAGCCAAGGGGCTGAATGGAGCGAGCAGTACTTC. Its translation: CASSQGAEWSEQYF.

The chain has TRBV4-1 and TRBJ2-1; unclear D gene. Trimming took off 0 bases at V and 8 bases at J, with 8 bases between the two ends. The CDR3 loop spans 13 amino acids. Germline V CDR1 and CDR2: MGHRA, YSYEKL. CDR3 sequence: CASSQEGRDEQFF. DNA for the CDR3: TGCGCCAGCAGCCAAGAGGGTAGGGATGAGCAGTTCTTC.

The chain recombines TRBV27 with TRBJ1-6; 11 bases align to TRBD1. Trimming took 6 bases from V and 9 from J; bases not matched to a gene: 4. The germline gives CDR1 MNHEY, CDR2 SMNVEV (reference sequence). The CDR3 loop spans 14 amino acids. CDR3 DNA sequence: TGTGCCAGCAGCCTGGACAGGGGGCGTTCACCCCTCCACTTT. It translates to CASSLDRGRSPLHF.

The chain recombines TRBV4-2 with TRBJ1-1, with D possibly TRBD1 on 5 matching bases. CDR3 length: 11 residues. The germline CDR1 and CDR2 sequences are LGHNA and YNFKEQ. Trimming took off 1 base at V and 11 bases at J, with 8 bases between the two ends. The CDR3 DNA reads TGTGCCAGCAGCCAAGGGGGGTGGGCTTTCTTT. Residues: CASSQGGWAFF.

J is TRBJ1-3 and V is TRBV9; D unresolved. The CDR3 totals 13 residues. Germline V CDR1 and CDR2: SGDLS, YYNGEE. The V end lost 4 bases, the J end lost 8 bases, and 13 bases lay between the germline ends. CDR3 protein: CASSPALEDTIYF. In DNA form, the CDR3 reads TGTGCCAGCAGCCCAGCATTGGAGGACACCATATATTTT.

Points on this clone: The sample holds other DNA sequences that translate to the same CDR3. The chain joins TRBV6-6 to TRBJ2-1; no clear D gene. Germline loops: CDR1 MNHNY, CDR2 SVGAGI (reference sequence). V lost 0 bases to trimming and J lost 3 bases, with 6 bases between them. CDR3 size: 14 residues. The CDR3 coding sequence is TGTGCCAGCAGTTACTCAAGAGTCTACAATGAGCAGTTCTTC. Its protein is CASSYSRVYNEQFF.

The chain combines TRBV5-6 with TRBJ2-3; D not certain. Trimming removed 0 bases at V and 3 bases at J, with 8 bases between. This CDR3 has 14 amino acids. Germline CDR1 is SGHDT and CDR2 is YYEEEE. CDR3 region: CASSLEANTDTQYF. The CDR3 coding sequence is TGTGCCAGCAGCTTGGAGGCCAATACAGATACGCAGTATTTT.

This rearrangement joins TRBV9 to TRBJ1-3; D uncertain. The CDR3 is 16 residues long. The germline V gene encodes CDR1 SGDLS and CDR2 YYNGEE. V lost 3 bases and J lost 0, with 13 bases in between. CDR3 loop: CASSATAFSSGNTIYF. The CDR3 DNA sequence: TGTGCCAGCAGCGCTACAGCTTTTAGCTCTGGAAACACCATATATTTT.

This chain uses TRBV5-4 with TRBJ2-7, with a weak D call TRBD2 (6 bases). The germline V gene has CDR1 SGHNT and CDR2 YYREEE (reference sequence). The V end was cut by 4 bases, the J end by 0 bases, with 11 bases between. This CDR3 has 14 amino acids. CDR3 amino acids: CASSRDGSSYEQYF. In DNA, the CDR3 is TGTGCCAGCAGCCGGGACGGGAGCTCCTACGAGCAGTACTTC.

The CDR3 sequence is CAWNLDTGELFF. CDR3 coding DNA: TGTGCCTGGAATCTTGACACCGGGGAGCTGTTTTTT. This chain links TRBV30 with TRBJ2-2; D gene unclear. Trimming shortened V by 4 bases and J by 3 bases, and 6 bases separated the two germline ends. CDR1 and CDR2 from the germline V gene are GTSNPN and SVGIG (reference sequence). The CDR3 has 12 residues.